The sequence of this T cell receptor beta chain was determined in a study of tumor and adjacent non-tumor tissue in lung cancer. Three rounds of nested PCR, following a modified ARM-PCR protocol, produced the TCRbeta library. Each CDR3 protein gets one entry after TCRdb re-called the multiplex PCR reads with MiXCR. This table has under 100,000 distinct CDR3 sequences, around 70% appearing once. No cell sorting was done before RNA was extracted from the tissue. Germline assignment: CDR1 SGDLS and CDR2 YYNGEE. Trimming stripped 0 bases from V and 0 bases from J, with 8 bases between. The CDR3 sequence is 15 residues long. In this sample, this clonotype turned up a few times.

This chain connects TRBV9 to TRBJ2-3, with unresolved D. This clonotype was obtained from a woman aged 70-85 years with non-small cell lung cancer. Specimen: lung tumor tissue. Here the CDR3 reads CASSVGGSSTDTQYF. The CDR3 nucleotides read TGTGCCAGCAGCGTAGGGGGATCTAGCACAGATACGCAGTATTTT.